This T cell receptor beta chain was captured by sequencing in a study of somatic mutations in cytotoxic T cells in rheumatoid arthritis. Sequencing was performed with immunoSEQ multiplex PCR; in TCRdb, only in-frame clones are kept and a portion is missing. The table has around 16,000 clones, just under 80% seen once; the top ten hold roughly a sixth. On this clone itself: Different DNA sequences within this sample yield the same CDR3.

The germline gives CDR1 MGHRA, CDR2 YSYEKL. The ends were cut back, 0 bases at V and 1 base at J, with 9 bases in the middle. The CDR3 has 16 amino acids. This clonotype was sampled from an adult with rheumatoid arthritis. The chain combines TRBV4-1 with TRBJ2-2, with D hard to call. The sequenced sample consisted of CD8+ T cells sorted from blood. DNA of the CDR3: TGCGCCAGCAGCCAAGAATGGTTAGTGAACACCGGGGAGCTGTTTTTT. Translating it yields CASSQEWLVNTGELFF.